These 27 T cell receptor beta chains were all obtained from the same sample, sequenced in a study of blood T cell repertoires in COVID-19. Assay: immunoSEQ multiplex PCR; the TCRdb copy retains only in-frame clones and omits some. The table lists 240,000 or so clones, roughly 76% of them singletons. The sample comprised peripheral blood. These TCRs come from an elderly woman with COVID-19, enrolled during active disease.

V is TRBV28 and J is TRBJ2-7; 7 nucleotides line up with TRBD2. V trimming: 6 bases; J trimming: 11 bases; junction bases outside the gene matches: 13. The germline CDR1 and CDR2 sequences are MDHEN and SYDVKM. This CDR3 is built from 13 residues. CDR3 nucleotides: TGTGCCAGCAGGGGACCGCTAGCGGCCCGGGAGTACTTC. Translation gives CASRGPLAAREYF. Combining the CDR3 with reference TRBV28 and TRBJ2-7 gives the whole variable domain DVKVTQSSRYLVKRTGEKVFLECVQDMDHENMFWYRQDPGLGLRLIYFSYDVKMKEKGDIPEGYSVSREKKERFSLILESASTNQTSMYLCASRGPLAAREYFGPGTRLTVT.

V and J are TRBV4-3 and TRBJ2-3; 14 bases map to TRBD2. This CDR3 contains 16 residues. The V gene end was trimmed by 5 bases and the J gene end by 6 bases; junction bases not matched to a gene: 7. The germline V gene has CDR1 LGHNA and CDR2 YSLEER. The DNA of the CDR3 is TGCGCCAGCAGCGCCGGGACTAGCGGGAGTAGGGATACGCAGTATTTT. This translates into CASSAGTSGSRDTQYF.

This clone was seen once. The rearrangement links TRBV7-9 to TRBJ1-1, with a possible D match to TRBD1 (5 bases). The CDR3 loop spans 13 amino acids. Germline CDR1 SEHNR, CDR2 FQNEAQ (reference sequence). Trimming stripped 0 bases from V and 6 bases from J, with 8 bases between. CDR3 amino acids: CASSLAKGPEAFF. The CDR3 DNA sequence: TGTGCCAGCAGCTTAGCGAAGGGGCCTGAAGCTTTCTTT. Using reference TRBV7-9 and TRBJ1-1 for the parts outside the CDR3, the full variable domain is DTGVSQNPRHKITKRGQNVTFRCDPISEHNRLYWYRQTLGQGPEFLTYFQNEAQLEKSRLLSDRFSAERPKGSFSTLEIQRTEQGDSAMYLCASSLAKGPEAFFGQGTRLTVV.

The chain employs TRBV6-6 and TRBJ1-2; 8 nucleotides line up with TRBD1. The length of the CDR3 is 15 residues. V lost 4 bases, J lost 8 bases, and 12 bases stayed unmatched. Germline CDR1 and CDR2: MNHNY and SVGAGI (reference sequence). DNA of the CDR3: TGTGCCAGCAGTTCACCCCAGGGGGCGTTGGGCGGCTACACCTTC. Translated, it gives CASSSPQGALGGYTF.

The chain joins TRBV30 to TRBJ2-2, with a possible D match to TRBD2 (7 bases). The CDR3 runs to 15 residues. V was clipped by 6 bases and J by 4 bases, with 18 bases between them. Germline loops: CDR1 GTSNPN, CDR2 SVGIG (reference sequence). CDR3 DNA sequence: TGTGCCTGTCCCCGGGGGCTAGCGGTCACCGGGGAGCTGTTTTTT. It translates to CACPRGLAVTGELFF. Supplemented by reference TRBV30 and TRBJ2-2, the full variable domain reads SQTIHQWPATLVQPVGSPLSLECTVEGTSNPNLYWYRQAAGRGLQLLFYSVGIGQISSEVPQNLSASRPQDRQFILSSKKLLLSDSGFYLCACPRGLAVTGELFFGEGSRLTVL.

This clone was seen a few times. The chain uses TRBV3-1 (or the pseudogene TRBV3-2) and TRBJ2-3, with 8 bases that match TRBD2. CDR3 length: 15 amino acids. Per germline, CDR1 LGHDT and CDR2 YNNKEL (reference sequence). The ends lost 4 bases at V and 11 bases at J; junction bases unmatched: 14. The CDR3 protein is CASSPTSGSRYVQYF. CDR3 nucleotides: TGTGCCAGCAGCCCAACTAGCGGCTCCAGATATGTGCAGTATTTT.

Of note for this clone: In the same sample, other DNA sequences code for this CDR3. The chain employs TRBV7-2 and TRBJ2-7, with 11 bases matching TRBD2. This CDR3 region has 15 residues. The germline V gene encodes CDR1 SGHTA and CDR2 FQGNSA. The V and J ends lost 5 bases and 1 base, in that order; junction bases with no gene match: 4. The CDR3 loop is CASSLRTSGSYEQYF. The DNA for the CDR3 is TGTGCCAGCAGCCTACGGACTAGCGGGTCCTACGAGCAGTACTTC.

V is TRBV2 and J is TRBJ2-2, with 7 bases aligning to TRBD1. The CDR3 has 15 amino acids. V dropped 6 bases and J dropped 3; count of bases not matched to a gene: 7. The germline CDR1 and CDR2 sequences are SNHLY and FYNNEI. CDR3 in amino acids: CASRSGQADTGELFF. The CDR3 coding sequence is TGTGCCAGCAGGTCCGGACAGGCGGACACCGGGGAGCTGTTTTTT.

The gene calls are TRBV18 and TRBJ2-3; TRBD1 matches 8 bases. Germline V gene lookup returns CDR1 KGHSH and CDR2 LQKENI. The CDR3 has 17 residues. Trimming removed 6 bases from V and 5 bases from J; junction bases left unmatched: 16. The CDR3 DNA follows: TGTGCCAGCTCTACCTCGCCAGGGGGCGGAGGGGGAGATACGCAGTATTTT. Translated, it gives CASSTSPGGGGGDTQYF.

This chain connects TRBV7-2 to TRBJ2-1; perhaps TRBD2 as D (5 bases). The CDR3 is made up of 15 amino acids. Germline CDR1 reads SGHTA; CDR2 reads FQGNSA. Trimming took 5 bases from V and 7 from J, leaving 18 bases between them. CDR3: CASSEGALAVNEQFF. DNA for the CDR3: TGTGCCAGCAGCGAGGGAGCTCTTGCCGTGAATGAGCAGTTCTTC.

The CDR3 DNA reads TGTGCCAGCAGCTTCTACAGGGCGGGGGGACAAGAGACCCAGTACTTC. Translated: CASSFYRAGGQETQYF. The chain carries TRBV7-9 and TRBJ2-5, with TRBD2 matching over 8 bases. Germline values: CDR1 SEHNR, CDR2 FQNEAQ (reference sequence). With V trimmed by 3 bases and J by 2 bases, 8 bases remained unmatched. The CDR3 sequence is 16 residues long.

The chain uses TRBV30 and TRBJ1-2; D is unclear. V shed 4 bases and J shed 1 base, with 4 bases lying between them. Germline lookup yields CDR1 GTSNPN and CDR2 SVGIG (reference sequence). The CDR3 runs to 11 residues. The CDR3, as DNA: TGTGCCTGGACGGGTAACTATGGCTACACCTTC. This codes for CAWTGNYGYTF. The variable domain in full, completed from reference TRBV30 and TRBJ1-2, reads SQTIHQWPATLVQPVGSPLSLECTVEGTSNPNLYWYRQAAGRGLQLLFYSVGIGQISSEVPQNLSASRPQDRQFILSSKKLLLSDSGFYLCAWTGNYGYTFGSGTRLTVV.

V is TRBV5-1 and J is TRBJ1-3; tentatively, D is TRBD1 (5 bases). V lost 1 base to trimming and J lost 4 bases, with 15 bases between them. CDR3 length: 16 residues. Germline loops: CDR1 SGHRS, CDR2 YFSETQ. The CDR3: CASSLTLIDSGNTIYF. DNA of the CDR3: TGCGCCAGCAGCTTGACCCTAATCGACAGCGGAAACACCATATATTTT.

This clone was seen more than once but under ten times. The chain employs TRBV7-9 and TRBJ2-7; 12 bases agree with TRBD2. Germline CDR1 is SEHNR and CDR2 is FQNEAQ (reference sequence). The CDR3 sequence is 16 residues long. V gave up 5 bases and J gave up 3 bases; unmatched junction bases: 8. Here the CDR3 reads CASSRGTSGLNYEQYF. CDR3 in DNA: TGTGCCAGCAGCCGCGGGACTAGCGGGCTAAACTACGAGCAGTACTTC. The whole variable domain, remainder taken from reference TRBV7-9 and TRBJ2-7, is DTGVSQNPRHKITKRGQNVTFRCDPISEHNRLYWYRQTLGQGPEFLTYFQNEAQLEKSRLLSDRFSAERPKGSFSTLEIQRTEQGDSAMYLCASSRGTSGLNYEQYFGPGTRLTVT.

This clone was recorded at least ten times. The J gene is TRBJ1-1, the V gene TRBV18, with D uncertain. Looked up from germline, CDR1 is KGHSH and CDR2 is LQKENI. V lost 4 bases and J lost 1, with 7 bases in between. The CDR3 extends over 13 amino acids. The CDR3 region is CASSQQENTEAFF. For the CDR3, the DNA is TGTGCCAGCTCACAGCAGGAGAACACTGAAGCTTTCTTT. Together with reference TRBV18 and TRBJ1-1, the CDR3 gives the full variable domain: NAGVMQNPRHLVRRRGQEARLRCSPMKGHSHVYWYRQLPEEGLKFMVYLQKENIIDESGMPKERFSAEFPKEGPSILRIQQVVRGDSAAYFCASSQQENTEAFFGQGTRLTVV.

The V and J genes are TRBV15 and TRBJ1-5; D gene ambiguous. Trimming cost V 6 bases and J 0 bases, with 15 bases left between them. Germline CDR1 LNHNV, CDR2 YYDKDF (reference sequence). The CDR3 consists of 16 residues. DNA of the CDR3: TGTGCCACCAGGCGGGCCGGGGATTATAGCAATCAGCCCCAGCATTTT. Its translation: CATRRAGDYSNQPQHF.

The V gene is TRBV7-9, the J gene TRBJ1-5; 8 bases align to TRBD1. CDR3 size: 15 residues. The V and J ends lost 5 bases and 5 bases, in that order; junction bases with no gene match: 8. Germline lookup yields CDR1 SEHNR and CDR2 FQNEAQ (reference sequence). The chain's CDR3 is CASSQTGAADQPQHF. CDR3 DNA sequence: TGTGCCAGCAGCCAGACAGGGGCTGCCGATCAGCCCCAGCATTTT.

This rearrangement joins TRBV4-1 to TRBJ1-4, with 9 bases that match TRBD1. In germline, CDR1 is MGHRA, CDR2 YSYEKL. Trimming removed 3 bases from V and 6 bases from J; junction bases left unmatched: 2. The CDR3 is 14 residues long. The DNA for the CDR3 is TGCGCCAGCAGCCACCGGGACAGGGATGAAAAACTGTTTTTT. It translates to CASSHRDRDEKLFF.

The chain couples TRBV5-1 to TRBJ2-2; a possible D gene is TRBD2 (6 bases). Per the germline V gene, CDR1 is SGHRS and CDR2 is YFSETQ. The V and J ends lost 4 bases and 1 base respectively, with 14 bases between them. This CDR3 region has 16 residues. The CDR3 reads CASSPRLEWNTGELFF. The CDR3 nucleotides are TGCGCCAGCAGCCCCCGACTAGAGTGGAACACCGGGGAGCTGTTTTTT.

The CDR3 nucleotides are TGTGCCACCAGCAGAGATCGCGGCAATCCCTACGAGCAGTACTTC. Protein sequence: CATSRDRGNPYEQYF. The gene calls are TRBV15 and TRBJ2-7; D not resolved. Germline CDR1 is LNHNV and CDR2 is YYDKDF (reference sequence). The germline V and J ends were trimmed by 0 bases and 2 bases, with 11 bases remaining between them. The length of the CDR3 is 15 residues.

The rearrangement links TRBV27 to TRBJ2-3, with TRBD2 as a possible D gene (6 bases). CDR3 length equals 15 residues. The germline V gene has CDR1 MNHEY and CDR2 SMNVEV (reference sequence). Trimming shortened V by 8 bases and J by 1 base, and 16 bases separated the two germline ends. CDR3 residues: CASGLSGTRTDTQYF. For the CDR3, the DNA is TGTGCCAGCGGATTGTCGGGGACTCGCACAGATACGCAGTATTTT.

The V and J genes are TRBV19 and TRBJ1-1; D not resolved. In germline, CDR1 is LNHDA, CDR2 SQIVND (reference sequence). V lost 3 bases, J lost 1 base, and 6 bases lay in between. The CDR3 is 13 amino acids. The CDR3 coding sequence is TGTGCCAGTAGTATTAATCCGAACACTGAAGCTTTCTTT. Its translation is CASSINPNTEAFF.

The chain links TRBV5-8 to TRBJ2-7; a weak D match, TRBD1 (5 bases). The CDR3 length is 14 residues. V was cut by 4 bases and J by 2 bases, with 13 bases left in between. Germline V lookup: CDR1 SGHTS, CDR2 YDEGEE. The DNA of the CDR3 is TGTGCCAGCAGCGAACGTACAGGTCCCTACGAGCAGTACTTC. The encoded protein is CASSERTGPYEQYF.

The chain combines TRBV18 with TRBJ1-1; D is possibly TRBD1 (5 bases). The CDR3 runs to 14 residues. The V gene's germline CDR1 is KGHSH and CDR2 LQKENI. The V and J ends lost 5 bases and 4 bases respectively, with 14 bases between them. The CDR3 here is CASSSAVGATEAFF. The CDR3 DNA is TGTGCCAGCTCATCGGCCGTTGGGGCCACTGAAGCTTTCTTT.

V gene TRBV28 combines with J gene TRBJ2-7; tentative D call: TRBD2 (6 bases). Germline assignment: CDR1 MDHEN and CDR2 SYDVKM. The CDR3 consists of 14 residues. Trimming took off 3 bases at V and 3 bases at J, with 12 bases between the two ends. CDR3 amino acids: CASSFSGTDYEQYF. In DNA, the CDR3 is TGTGCCAGCAGTTTTTCCGGGACTGACTACGAGCAGTACTTC.

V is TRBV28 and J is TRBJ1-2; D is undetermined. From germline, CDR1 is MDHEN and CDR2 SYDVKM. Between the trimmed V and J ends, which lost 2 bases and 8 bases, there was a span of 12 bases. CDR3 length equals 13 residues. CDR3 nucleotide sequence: TGTGCCAGCAGTTTAGGCGGGCTGCCAGGCTACACCTTC. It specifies CASSLGGLPGYTF.

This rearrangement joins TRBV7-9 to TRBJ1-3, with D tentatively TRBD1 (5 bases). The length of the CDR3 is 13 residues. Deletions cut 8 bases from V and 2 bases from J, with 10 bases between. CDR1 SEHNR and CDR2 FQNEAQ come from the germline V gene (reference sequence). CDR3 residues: CASSARAGNTIYF. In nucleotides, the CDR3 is TGTGCCAGCTCCGCCAGGGCTGGAAACACCATATATTTT.